The clone carrying this T cell receptor beta chain is a singleton in its sample. Per the original methods: Reference gene primer amplification gave nucleated cell count estimates. Sequenced by immunoSEQ multiplex PCR; TCRdb stores in-frame clones only, minus some. That table supplies the V and J calls and clone size; D and trimming were determined from the DNA. The repertoire has 65,000 to 75,000 clones, roughly 84% of them found once; the top ten carry about 30%. The data stem from a study of blood T cell repertoires in COVID-19. In the study overall: Samples taken during acute and convalescent COVID-19 were collected in the United States, Italy and Spain. The analysed material was cDNA or gDNA that came from T cells, B-cell-depleted T cells, or PBMCs.

Input material: peripheral blood. The sequence came from a woman older than 75 with active or convalescent COVID-19.

This chain's CDR3 is CASSLSHGARNDETQYF. CDR3 sequence (DNA): TGTGCCAGCAGCTTATCCCATGGGGCAAGAAACGATGAGACCCAGTACTTC. V gene TRBV7-9 combines with J gene TRBJ2-5; tentatively, D is TRBD1 (5 bases). Germline loops: CDR1 SEHNR, CDR2 FQNEAQ (reference sequence). The V end lost 2 bases, the J end lost 5 bases, and 21 bases lay between the germline ends. There are 17 residues in the CDR3.